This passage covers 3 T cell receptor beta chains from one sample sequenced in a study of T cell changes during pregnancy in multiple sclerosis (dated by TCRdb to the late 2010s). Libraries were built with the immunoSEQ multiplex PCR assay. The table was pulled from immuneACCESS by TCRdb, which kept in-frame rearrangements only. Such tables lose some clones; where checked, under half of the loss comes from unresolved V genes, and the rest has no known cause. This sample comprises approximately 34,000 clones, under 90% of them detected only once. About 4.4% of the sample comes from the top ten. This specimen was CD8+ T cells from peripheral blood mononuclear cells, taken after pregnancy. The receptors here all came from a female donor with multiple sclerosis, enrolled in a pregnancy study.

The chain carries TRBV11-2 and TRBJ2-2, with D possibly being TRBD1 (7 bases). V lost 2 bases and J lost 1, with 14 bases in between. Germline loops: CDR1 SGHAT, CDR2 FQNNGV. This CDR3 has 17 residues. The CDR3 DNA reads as TGTGCCAGCAGCTTACAGGGCCAGGGGGGGAACACCGGGGAGCTGTTTTTT. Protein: CASSLQGQGGNTGELFF.

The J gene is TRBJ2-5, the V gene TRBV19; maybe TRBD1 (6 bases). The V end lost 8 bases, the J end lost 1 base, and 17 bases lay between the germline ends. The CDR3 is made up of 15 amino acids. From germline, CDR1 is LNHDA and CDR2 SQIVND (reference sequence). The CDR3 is CASSERADSQETQYF. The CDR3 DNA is TGTGCCAGTTCAGAGAGGGCGGACAGCCAAGAGACCCAGTACTTC.

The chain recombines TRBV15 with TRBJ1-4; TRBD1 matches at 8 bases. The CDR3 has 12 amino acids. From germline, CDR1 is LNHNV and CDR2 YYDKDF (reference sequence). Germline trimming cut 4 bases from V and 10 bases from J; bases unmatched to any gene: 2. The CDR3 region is CATSTGGGKLFF. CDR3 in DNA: TGTGCCACCAGCACAGGGGGCGGAAAACTGTTTTTT.